This T cell receptor beta chain was profiled in a study of T cell repertoires in aging, cancer and after chemotherapy. Study background: Donors were grouped into six age bands spanning 30 or younger through 70 or older. Patients with glioblastoma brain tumors were sampled before and after temozolomide-based therapy. Whole-study results and caveats: Median generation probability rose over the chemotherapy interval in each cancer cohort, suggesting rebound thymic output. In healthy donors, age-related TCR diversity loss mainly reflected lost richness.

The template was genomic DNA from peripheral blood, not RNA. A mixed TRB-A/B primer pool amplified rearranged TRB by multiplex touch-down PCR. TCRdb recomputed calls from the multiplex PCR reads with MiXCR, one row per CDR3 protein. The data show approximately 400 distinct CDR3 sequences, roughly 18% seen once. This clonotype is deemed medium-sized. Its cognate antigen is unknown. The sequence came from a human donor with a solid tumor. Sequenced: blood.

In DNA form, the CDR3 reads TGTGCCAGCAGCTTGGCCACGGGACACAGAAACACCGGGGAGCTGTTTTTT. Its translation: CASSLATGHRNTGELFF. This sequence joins TRBV5-4 and TRBJ2-2; D might be TRBD1 (6 bases). CDR3 length equals 17 residues. The germline V and J ends were trimmed by 0 bases and 2 bases, with 14 bases remaining between them. Looked up from germline, CDR1 is SGHNT and CDR2 is YYREEE (reference sequence).